This T cell receptor beta chain was identified during a study of cytomegalovirus exposure and HLA in healthy donors. Study-wide results and limits: In a later analysis, an Asian-associated ancestry cluster reportedly showed fewer N-insertions than the roughly 690-donor mean.

The CDR3 loop spans 16 amino acids. From germline, CDR1 is MGHRA and CDR2 YSYEKL. V lost 1 base, J lost 5 bases, and 6 bases stayed unmatched. Worth noting for this clone: The antigen remains unidentified.

Vbeta (60) and Jbeta (13) primers were used in the PCR. Assay used: immunoSEQ multiplex PCR; TCRdb lists only in-frame clones, some missing. The profile covers fewer than 60,000 clones, with around 62% appearing a single time and roughly 10% taken by the ten largest. The receptor was isolated from a human donor in good health. Specimen: PBMCs. V usage is TRBV4-1 and J usage is TRBJ2-5, with 11 bases identical to TRBD2. CDR3 nucleotides: TGCGCCAGCAGCCAAGGTAGCGGGGGGGCTATGGAGACCCAGTACTTC. Translated: CASSQGSGGAMETQYF.